The clone carrying this TCR beta chain came up a few times. The antigen remains unidentified. The data were taken from a study of T-cell memory formation after mild COVID-19. Study findings and constraints: Prior to infection, memory already included some responding clones, suggesting cross-reactive memory joined.

The CDR3 has 15 residues. Germline V gene data show CDR1 as SGHRS and CDR2 as YFSETQ. Trimming took 6 bases from V and 0 from J, leaving 14 bases between them. TCRdb used MiXCR to reprocess the 5' RACE reads, holding one entry per CDR3 protein. The sample consists of more than 150,000 distinct CDR3 sequences, about a fifth of them appearing once. The chain joins TRBV5-1 to TRBJ2-3; D gene uncertain. Sequenced: PBMCs or a T cell subset sorted from them (not recorded which). This clonotype was obtained from an adult woman who had mild COVID-19 (a few samples of this study predate the infection). Cell type and time point are not known. This chain's CDR3 is CASTPLPDSTDTQYF. The CDR3 nucleotides read TGCGCCAGCACACCTCTGCCGGATAGCACAGATACGCAGTATTTT.